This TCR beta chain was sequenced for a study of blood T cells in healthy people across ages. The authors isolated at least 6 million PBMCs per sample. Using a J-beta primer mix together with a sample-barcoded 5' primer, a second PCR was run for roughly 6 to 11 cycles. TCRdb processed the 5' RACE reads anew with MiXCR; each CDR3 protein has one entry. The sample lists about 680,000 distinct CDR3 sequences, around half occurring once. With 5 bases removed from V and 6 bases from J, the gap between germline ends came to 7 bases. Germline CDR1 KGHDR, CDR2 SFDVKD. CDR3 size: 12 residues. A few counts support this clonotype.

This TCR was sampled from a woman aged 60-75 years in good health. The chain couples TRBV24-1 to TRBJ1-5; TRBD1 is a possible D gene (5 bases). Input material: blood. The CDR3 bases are TGTGCCACCAGTGCAGGGAGTCAGCCCCAGCATTTT. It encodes CATSAGSQPQHF.